What follows are 25 T cell receptor beta chains derived from one specimen sequenced in a study of T-cell memory formation after mild COVID-19. TCRdb re-derived calls from the 5' RACE reads in MiXCR, one entry per CDR3 protein. Among approximately 400,000 distinct CDR3 sequences listed, approximately 18% were seen once. Sequencing was done on a sample of PBMCs or a T cell subset sorted from them (not recorded which). The receptors here all came from a man aged 18-30 years who had mild COVID-19 (a few samples of this study predate the infection). Cell type and time point are not known.

The chain combines TRBV7-9 with TRBJ2-6, with TRBD1 matching over 8 bases. CDR1 SEHNR and CDR2 FQNEAQ come from the germline V gene (reference sequence). The trim removed 7 bases at V and 0 bases at J, leaving 2 bases unmatched. This CDR3 is built from 15 residues. This CDR3 is CASKGQASGANVLTF. The CDR3 region has the DNA TGTGCCAGCAAGGGACAGGCCTCTGGGGCCAACGTCCTGACTTTC.

The V and J genes are TRBV28 and TRBJ2-7, with 7 bases matching TRBD2. Trimming cost V 6 bases and J 2 bases; bases outside gene matches: 4. This CDR3 comprises 13 residues. Germline V gene sequence: CDR1 MDHEN, CDR2 SYDVKM. The CDR3 sequence: CASRGTTTYEQYV. In nucleotides, the CDR3 is TGTGCCAGCAGGGGGACTACGACCTACGAGCAGTACGTC.

This clonotype was recorded many times. The rearrangement links TRBV7-9 to TRBJ2-1; D not resolved. V dropped 5 bases and J dropped 8 bases, with 13 bases sitting between them. CDR3 size: 13 residues. Per the germline V gene, CDR1 is SEHNR and CDR2 is FQNEAQ (reference sequence). The CDR3 bases are TGTGCCAGCAGCCCGTCCAGCAACTATGAGCAGTTCTTC. Translated, it gives CASSPSSNYEQFF.

The chain links TRBV4-3 to TRBJ2-3; 10 bases are shared with TRBD2. J gave up 2 bases and V 3 bases, and 8 bases lay outside the gene matches. CDR3 length: 17 residues. Germline CDR1 LGHNA, CDR2 YSLEER. CDR3 nucleotides: TGCGCCAGCAGCCAGACGAATAGCGGGGGGTACACAGATACGCAGTATTTT. Its protein is CASSQTNSGGYTDTQYF.

In its sample, this clonotype was seen a few times. The chain links TRBV6-1 to TRBJ2-5; TRBD2 agrees at 7 bases. The V and J ends lost 10 bases and 9 bases, in that order; junction bases with no gene match: 11. The CDR3 is 12 residues long. Germline CDR1 and CDR2: MNHNS and SASEGT. The CDR3 bases are TGTGCCACCCGCGGGGGAACCTCGGCCCAGTACTTC. This codes for CATRGGTSAQYF.

The rearrangement joins TRBV9 to TRBJ1-1; D call uncertain. Germline CDR1 reads SGDLS; CDR2 reads YYNGEE. Trimming pared 7 bases from V and 4 bases from J, leaving 17 bases between. The CDR3 covers 14 residues. The CDR3 here is CASSLAGRVTEAFF. In nucleotides, the CDR3 is TGTGCCAGCTCTCTGGCGGGGAGGGTCACTGAAGCTTTCTTT. The entire variable domain, with the rest obtained from reference TRBV9 and TRBJ1-1, is as follows: DSGVTQTPKHLITATGQRVTLRCSPRSGDLSVYWYQQSLDQGLQFLIQYYNGEERAKGNILERFSAQQFPDLHSELNLSSLELGDSALYFCASSLAGRVTEAFFGQGTRLTVV.

The chain combines TRBV6-5 with TRBJ2-7; 11 nucleotides line up with TRBD2. V trimming: 0 bases; J trimming: 5 bases; junction bases outside the gene matches: 15. Per the germline V gene, CDR1 is MNHEY and CDR2 is SVGAGI. The CDR3 is made up of 19 amino acids. The CDR3 is CASSYSSPSGGLRYHEQYF. CDR3 sequence (DNA): TGTGCCAGCAGTTACTCGAGTCCTAGCGGGGGGCTCCGGTACCACGAGCAGTACTTC.

A few counts support this clonotype. The rearrangement uses TRBV4-3 and TRBJ1-6; the match to TRBD1 covers 8 bases. The CDR3 spans 16 residues. In germline, CDR1 is LGHNA, CDR2 YSLEER. V lost 1 base to trimming and J lost 10 bases; unmatched junction nucleotides: 9. The CDR3 DNA sequence: TGCGCCAGCAGCCAAGGCCGGGGCAGGGGGCGCTCACCCCTCCACTTT. It codes for CASSQGRGRGRSPLHF.

The chain is built from TRBV5-6 and TRBJ2-4; tentative D call: TRBD1 (5 bases). The V end lost 0 bases, the J end lost 5 bases, and 9 bases lay between the germline ends. This CDR3 spans 14 amino acids. Germline V gene sequence: CDR1 SGHDT, CDR2 YYEEEE. CDR3 DNA: TGTGCCAGCAGCTTGGCAGGGATCCAAAACATTCAGTACTTC. The encoded protein is CASSLAGIQNIQYF.

This chain links TRBV5-1 with TRBJ1-2; 7 bases map to TRBD1. Germline V lookup: CDR1 SGHRS, CDR2 YFSETQ. The V segment lost 3 bases and the J segment 10 bases; nucleotides outside the gene matches: 6. This CDR3 comprises 12 residues. The DNA of the CDR3 is TGCGCCAGCAGCTCGACAGGGCAGGACTACACCTTC. Its translation: CASSSTGQDYTF.

This chain joins TRBV5-5 and TRBJ2-2; D is undetermined. V dropped 4 bases and J dropped 7 bases, with 11 bases sitting between them. Germline-derived CDR1 and CDR2 are SGHKS and YYEKEE (reference sequence). The length of the CDR3 is 13 residues. CDR3: CASSPQIVGELFF. The CDR3 coding sequence is TGTGCCAGCAGCCCCCAGATTGTCGGGGAGCTGTTTTTT.

This clonotype was seen at least ten times. The chain combines TRBV5-6 with TRBJ2-7, with TRBD1 identical over 8 bases. The CDR3 is 14 residues long. CDR1 and CDR2 from the germline V gene are SGHDT and YYEEEE. V gave up 4 bases and J gave up 2 bases; unmatched junction bases: 5. The CDR3 reads CASSRATGAYEQYF. CDR3 nucleotide sequence: TGTGCCAGCAGCCGCGCGACAGGGGCCTACGAGCAGTACTTC.

The chain carries TRBV4-3 and TRBJ2-3, with D perhaps TRBD2 (6 bases). CDR1 LGHNA and CDR2 YSLEER come from the germline V gene. There are 15 residues in the CDR3. V gave up 3 bases and J gave up 4 bases, with 14 bases separating them. The CDR3 here is CASSQGGPGADTQYF. CDR3 DNA: TGCGCCAGCAGCCAGGGCGGGCCGGGAGCAGATACGCAGTATTTT.

This clonotype has only a few counts. The chain combines TRBV6-6 with TRBJ2-3; weak D call: TRBD1 (6 bases). This CDR3 spans 16 amino acids. Germline V gives CDR1 MNHNY, CDR2 SVGAGI (reference sequence). Trimming stripped 4 bases from V and 3 bases from J, with 17 bases between. The CDR3 nucleotides read TGTGCCAGCAGTTCCTTCGGGACAACCGCGACAGATACGCAGTATTTT. Encoded protein: CASSSFGTTATDTQYF.

This clonotype was detected only a few times. The J gene is TRBJ2-3, the V gene TRBV6-2 or TRBV6-3; possible D gene TRBD2, 6 bases. Germline V gives CDR1 MNHEY, CDR2 SVGEGT. The ends were cut back, 8 bases at V and 5 bases at J, with 14 bases in the middle. The CDR3 length is 13 residues. The CDR3 sequence is CASHRDLRDTQYF. CDR3 DNA sequence: TGTGCCAGCCACCGGGACTTAAGAGATACGCAGTATTTT.

The rearrangement links TRBV24-1 to TRBJ1-5; no firm D call. V lost 3 bases to trimming and J lost 7 bases, with 9 bases between them. Germline V gene sequence: CDR1 KGHDR, CDR2 SFDVKD. The CDR3 has 13 amino acids. CDR3 nucleotides: TGTGCCACCAGTGATGCCACGAGGCAGCCCCAGCATTTT. Protein product: CATSDATRQPQHF.

This clonotype was seen more than once but under ten times. The V gene is TRBV11-1, the J gene TRBJ2-3; D is ambiguous. CDR3 length: 13 amino acids. CDR1 is SGHAT and CDR2 is FQDESV in the germline V gene (reference sequence). The ends were cut back, 7 bases at V and 1 base at J, with 9 bases in the middle. This CDR3 reads CASTRRGTDTQYF. CDR3 in DNA: TGTGCCAGCACCCGCCGAGGCACAGATACGCAGTATTTT.

This clonotype turned up a few times. This chain links TRBV5-1 with TRBJ2-2; D is ambiguous. CDR1 is SGHRS, CDR2 YFSETQ, per germline. This CDR3 is 15 amino acids long. V lost 6 bases and J lost 2, with 14 bases in between. The CDR3 protein is CASKRAVANTGELFF. The DNA for the CDR3 is TGCGCCAGCAAAAGGGCCGTCGCTAACACCGGGGAGCTGTTTTTT.

This sequence joins TRBV4-3 and TRBJ2-3; D remains ambiguous. CDR1 and CDR2 from the germline V gene are LGHNA and YSLEER. The V end lost 0 bases, the J end lost 6 bases, and 13 bases lay between the germline ends. The CDR3 is 15 residues long. The CDR3, as DNA: TGCGCCAGCAGCCAAGACCTTAGGAGTTTGGATACGCAGTATTTT. It specifies CASSQDLRSLDTQYF.

Many counts were recorded for this clonotype. As DNA, the CDR3 is TGTGCCAGCAGGAAACCGGATTCACCCCTCCACTTT. Translated, it gives CASRKPDSPLHF. The chain has TRBV3-1 and TRBJ1-6; the D is unclear. The CDR3 is 12 residues long. The germline CDR1 and CDR2 sequences are LGHDT and YNNKEL (reference sequence). Trimming left V 6 bases short and J 8 bases short, with 8 bases between.

The V and J genes are TRBV7-9 and TRBJ1-2; D remains unclear. Trimming took 3 bases from V and 4 from J, leaving 9 bases between them. Per germline, CDR1 SEHNR and CDR2 FQNEAQ (reference sequence). CDR3 size: 13 residues. DNA for the CDR3: TGTGCCAGCAGCTTGGAAGGGCGCTATGGCTACACCTTC. It yields the protein CASSLEGRYGYTF.

The chain joins TRBV6-5 to TRBJ2-5; 13 bases are a match to TRBD2. V shed 2 bases and J 4 bases; nucleotides not matched to a gene: 7. The CDR3 totals 17 residues. The germline V gene encodes CDR1 MNHEY and CDR2 SVGAGI. The CDR3 spells CASSYAPRLAGGETQYF. CDR3 bases: TGTGCCAGCAGTTACGCCCCCCGACTAGCGGGGGGAGAGACCCAGTACTTC.

This clonotype was counted many times. This chain uses TRBV12-3 or TRBV12-4 with TRBJ2-7; possible D gene TRBD2, 5 bases. The CDR3 is 13 residues long. V lost 3 bases and J lost 3, with 9 bases in between. The DNA for the CDR3 is TGTGCCAGCAGTTTGGGCCGGGGCTACGAGCAGTACTTC. Translated, it gives CASSLGRGYEQYF.

The sample holds a few counts of this clonotype. V and J are TRBV24-1 and TRBJ2-1; no firm D call. The CDR3 spans 11 residues. Germline-derived CDR1 and CDR2 are KGHDR and SFDVKD. Trimming shortened V by 6 bases and J by 10 bases, and 9 bases separated the two germline ends. The CDR3 spells CATSLGNEQFF. In nucleotides, the CDR3 is TGTGCCACCAGTTTGGGGAACGAGCAGTTCTTC.

The V gene is TRBV7-2, the J gene TRBJ2-1, with D possibly matching TRBD2 (5 bases). The V gene's germline CDR1 is SGHTA and CDR2 FQGNSA. This CDR3 region has 15 residues. Trimming removed 5 bases at V and 2 bases at J, with 13 bases between. The CDR3 DNA follows: TGTGCCAGCAGCCCCCCGTGGGGAGCCTACAATGAGCAGTTCTTC. Translation: CASSPPWGAYNEQFF.